The 22 T cell receptor beta chains presented below share a single source sample, sequenced in a study of chemoradiotherapy in HPV16-positive cancers. Generated by immunoSEQ multiplex PCR, the TCRdb table keeps only in-frame clones and is missing some. The table has 45,000 to 60,000 clones, more than 90% seen once. Material: blood, obtained from a patient who underwent chemoradiotherapy. The receptor source for this set is a human donor with HPV-associated anogenital cancer.

This chain uses TRBV6-4 with TRBJ1-5, with no clear D. Germline V gene sequence: CDR1 MRHNA, CDR2 SNTAGT. The V end was cut by 4 bases, the J end by 6 bases, with 10 bases between. The CDR3 is 13 residues long. The CDR3 loop is CASSAGLGQPQHF. The CDR3 DNA reads as TGTGCCAGCAGTGCGGGGTTAGGTCAGCCCCAGCATTTT.

The rearrangement links TRBV5-1 to TRBJ2-7; the match to TRBD1 covers 8 bases. This CDR3 has 14 amino acids. V lost 0 bases and J lost 4; bases outside the gene matches: 3. Looked up from germline, CDR1 is SGHRS and CDR2 is YFSETQ. CDR3 amino acids: CASSLVQGEYEQYF. The CDR3 region has the DNA TGCGCCAGCAGCTTGGTACAGGGGGAATACGAGCAGTACTTC.

The chain links TRBV6-6 to TRBJ2-7; 7 bases are shared with TRBD2. The CDR3 is made up of 15 amino acids. Per the germline V gene, CDR1 is MNHNY and CDR2 is SVGAGI (reference sequence). J gave up 1 base and V 6 bases, and 9 bases lay outside the gene matches. CDR3 sequence reads: CASSARSGVSYEQYF. CDR3 bases: TGTGCCAGCAGCGCCCGGAGCGGGGTATCCTACGAGCAGTACTTC.

The rearrangement joins TRBV7-8 to TRBJ2-1; 9 positions agree with TRBD1. The CDR3 runs 14 residues. The germline V gene has CDR1 SGHVS and CDR2 FQNEAQ. J was trimmed by 8 bases and V by 5 bases; bases with no gene match: 7. Written as DNA, the CDR3 is TGTGCCAGCAGCCCGGGGACAGGGTCCCATGAGCAGTTCTTC. The encoded protein is CASSPGTGSHEQFF.

This rearrangement joins TRBV4-1 to TRBJ1-1; TRBD1 matches 10 bases. The CDR3 is 15 residues long. CDR1 and CDR2 (germline): MGHRA, YSYEKL. Trimming took 4 bases from V and 1 from J; bases not matched to a gene: 3. CDR3 region: CASSRTGGSNTEAFF. In nucleotides, the CDR3 is TGCGCCAGCAGCCGGACAGGGGGTTCGAACACTGAAGCTTTCTTT.

The V call is TRBV18, the J call TRBJ1-5, with TRBD1 identical over 8 bases. The CDR3 contains 16 residues. J gave up 3 bases and V 2 bases, and 6 bases lay outside the gene matches. CDR1 and CDR2 (germline): KGHSH, LQKENI. The CDR3 nucleotides read TGTGCCAGCTCACCAGAGGACAGGGCATTCAATCAGCCCCAGCATTTT. Its translation: CASSPEDRAFNQPQHF. The full variable domain, in which reference TRBV18 and TRBJ1-5 provide the parts outside the CDR3, is NAGVMQNPRHLVRRRGQEARLRCSPMKGHSHVYWYRQLPEEGLKFMVYLQKENIIDESGMPKERFSAEFPKEGPSILRIQQVVRGDSAAYFCASSPEDRAFNQPQHFGDGTRLSIL.

V is TRBV27 and J is TRBJ2-1; D is ambiguous. V was trimmed by 6 bases and J by 5 bases, leaving 8 bases between them. The CDR3 runs to 12 residues. Germline values: CDR1 MNHEY, CDR2 SMNVEV (reference sequence). The CDR3 protein is CASRVRDNEQFF. CDR3 DNA sequence: TGTGCCAGCAGAGTTAGGGACAATGAGCAGTTCTTC.

The CDR3 loop is CASSSLRWATNEKLFF. CDR3 DNA sequence: TGTGCCAGCAGCTCCCTGAGATGGGCCACAAATGAAAAACTGTTTTTT. This chain uses TRBV7-9 with TRBJ1-4; D is unclear. This CDR3 spans 16 amino acids. The ends were cut back, 4 bases at V and 5 bases at J, with 17 bases in the middle. From germline, CDR1 is SEHNR and CDR2 FQNEAQ (reference sequence).

With regard to this clone: The same CDR3 can be traced to other DNA sequences in this sample. The chain employs TRBV30 and TRBJ2-5; TRBD2 aligns across 8 bases. Trimming took 5 bases from V and 0 from J; bases not matched to a gene: 14. The CDR3 runs to 17 residues. Germline loops: CDR1 GTSNPN, CDR2 SVGIG (reference sequence). For the CDR3, the DNA is TGTGCCTGGCGTGGAGCCTCCGGGGGGGGGTACCAAGAGACCCAGTACTTC. Encoded protein: CAWRGASGGGYQETQYF.

DNA of the CDR3: TGTGCCAGCAGCCTGGACGGGGGCAGGGGAAACGAGCAGTACTTC. Encoded protein: CASSLDGGRGNEQYF. This chain links TRBV7-2 with TRBJ2-7, with D perhaps assigned TRBD1 or TRBD2 (6 bases each). This CDR3 region has 15 residues. CDR1 is SGHTA, CDR2 FQGNSA, per germline. The germline V and J ends were trimmed by 5 bases and 5 bases, with 19 bases remaining between them.

This clone appeared a few times. The rearrangement uses TRBV19 and TRBJ1-3; 8 bases map to TRBD1. This CDR3 has 14 residues. V shed 5 bases and J 4 bases; nucleotides not matched to a gene: 4. CDR1 is LNHDA, CDR2 SQIVND, per germline (reference sequence). Here the CDR3 DNA reads TGTGCCAGTAGTGTCAGGGGGCGCGGAAACACCATATATTTT. Translation gives CASSVRGRGNTIYF.

This rearrangement joins TRBV23-1 to TRBJ2-7; D unresolved. TRBV23-1 is an ORF, and what it does is uncertain. The CDR3 spans 15 residues. V lost 2 bases and J 4 bases, leaving 15 bases between the germline ends. CDR3 DNA sequence: TGCGCCAGCAGTCAACCCTCGGGCGCGTGGTACGAGCAGTACTTC. It codes for CASSQPSGAWYEQYF.

This chain uses TRBV7-2 with TRBJ2-3; no definite D call. This CDR3 contains 15 residues. CDR1 SGHTA and CDR2 FQGNSA come from the germline V gene. Trimming removed 1 base at V and 0 bases at J, with 8 bases between. The CDR3 bases are TGTGCCAGCAGCTTAGACCACAGTAGCACAGATACGCAGTATTTT. Protein product: CASSLDHSSTDTQYF.

This sequence joins TRBV4-3 and TRBJ2-1, with D possibly matching TRBD2 (5 bases). Germline values: CDR1 LGHNA, CDR2 YSLEER. V was clipped by 4 bases and J by 3 bases, with 10 bases between them. The CDR3 runs 14 residues. CDR3 amino acids: CASSPGGFYNEQFF. The CDR3 region has the DNA TGCGCCAGCAGCCCTGGCGGGTTCTACAATGAGCAGTTCTTC.

V is TRBV13 and J is TRBJ2-5, with D possibly TRBD2 on 6 matching bases. V was trimmed by 2 bases and J by 5 bases, leaving 15 bases between them. CDR1 and CDR2 (germline): PRHDT, FYEKMQ (reference sequence). CDR3 length: 15 residues. The chain's CDR3 is CASSLQAGPGETQYF. CDR3 in DNA: TGTGCCAGCAGCTTACAGGCGGGACCCGGCGAGACCCAGTACTTC.

This chain connects TRBV6-5 to TRBJ2-7, with D perhaps TRBD1 (6 bases). The CDR3 has 14 residues. Germline CDR1 reads MNHEY; CDR2 reads SVGAGI. The V end lost 6 bases, the J end lost 2 bases, and 14 bases lay between the germline ends. CDR3 protein: CASREQGMPYEQYF. The CDR3 DNA is TGTGCCAGCAGGGAACAGGGTATGCCCTACGAGCAGTACTTC.

The V and J genes are TRBV10-1 and TRBJ2-3; the match to TRBD2 covers 13 bases. V shed 5 bases, J shed 4 bases, and the junction held 6 bases outside the gene matches. CDR3 size: 16 residues. Germline assignment: CDR1 WNHNN and CDR2 SYGVQD (reference sequence). The CDR3 DNA is TGCGCCAGCAGTCCCACTAGCGGGGGGGCGTCAGATACGCAGTATTTT. Protein sequence: CASSPTSGGASDTQYF.

J is TRBJ2-5 and V is TRBV18; tentative D call: TRBD1 (5 bases). V lost 2 bases and J lost 2, with 6 bases in between. The germline gives CDR1 KGHSH, CDR2 LQKENI. This CDR3 region has 13 residues. As DNA, the CDR3 is TGTGCCAGCTCACCAAACAGGCAAGAGACCCAGTACTTC. It yields the protein CASSPNRQETQYF.

CDR3 nucleotide sequence: TGCGCCAGCAGCCCATCCCCGGGGACGGACGTTCCCTACGAGCAGTACTTC. It codes for CASSPSPGTDVPYEQYF. This chain links TRBV5-1 with TRBJ2-7, with D perhaps matching TRBD1 or TRBD2 (5 bases each). This CDR3 comprises 17 residues. Germline-derived CDR1 and CDR2 are SGHRS and YFSETQ. The V and J ends lost 4 bases and 2 bases respectively, with 22 bases between them. The complete variable domain, with remaining parts taken from reference TRBV5-1 and TRBJ2-7, reads KAGVTQTPRYLIKTRGQQVTLSCSPISGHRSVSWYQQTPGQGLQFLFEYFSETQRNKGNFPGRFSGRQFSNSRSEMNVSTLELGDSALYLCASSPSPGTDVPYEQYFGPGTRLTVT.

V is TRBV25-1 and J is TRBJ2-7, with a tentative D call TRBD1 (5 bases). This CDR3 has 16 residues. V was clipped by 2 bases and J by 4 bases, with 18 bases between them. Germline loops: CDR1 MGHDK, CDR2 SYGVNS. CDR3 in DNA: TGTGCCAGCAGTGAAGCCCCCCAGGGCACGCGTTACGAGCAGTACTTC. It specifies CASSEAPQGTRYEQYF.

V and J are TRBV5-8 and TRBJ2-7; the match to TRBD2 covers 10 bases. Losses at the gene ends were 6 bases for V and 2 bases for J; bases not matched to a gene: 5. The germline V gene has CDR1 SGHTS and CDR2 YDEGEE. The CDR3 extends over 14 amino acids. The CDR3 region has the DNA TGTGCCAGCACCTTACTAGCGGGGCCCTACGAGCAGTACTTC. Residues: CASTLLAGPYEQYF.

The V call is TRBV19, the J call TRBJ1-5; D is undetermined. Between the trimmed V and J ends, which lost 6 bases and 2 bases, there was a span of 14 bases. The CDR3 has 15 residues. Looked up from germline, CDR1 is LNHDA and CDR2 is SQIVND (reference sequence). The DNA for the CDR3 is TGTGCCAGTAGGGAGGCGGGGTTTGGCAATCAGCCCCAGCATTTT. It specifies CASREAGFGNQPQHF.